This entry lists 10 T cell receptor beta chains sequenced from one sample in a study of CD8+ T cells in alopecia areata. As the sequencing template, cDNA was produced by extracting RNA and reverse transcribing it. Some clones are missing from TCRdb's copy, which holds only in-frame ones; the method was immunoSEQ multiplex PCR. This sample has more than 90,000 clones, each found more than once. Sequenced: lesional skin. Receptors originate from a C3H/HeJ mouse with alopecia areata. For this strain, the MHC haplotype corresponds to H2-k.

As regards this clone: Genes and germline come from the mouse. The CDR3 loop is CASSDDRRGDTQYF. The DNA read from the CDR3 is TGTGCCAGCAGTGATGACAGGAGGGGAGAC. The V gene is TRBV13-1, the J gene TRBJ2-5, with D maybe TRBD1 (5 bases). The sequenced fragment ends 4 residues before the CDR3 boundary, so the rest is inferred from the germline J gene. The CDR3 runs to 14 residues. Germline CDR1 and CDR2: NSHNY and SYGAGN.

Details on this clone: Germline and genes here are mouse. Coverage ceases 4 residues before the CDR3 finishes, and the germline J gene fills in the end. The chain employs TRBV17 and TRBJ2-3, with 8 bases identical to TRBD2. The length of the CDR3 is 15 residues. V shed 3 bases, J shed 3 bases, and the junction held 5 bases outside the gene matches. The germline V gene encodes CDR1 MNHDT and CDR2 YYDKIL. The DNA read from the CDR3 is TGTGCTAGCAGTAGTTCTGGGGGGAGGGCAGAA. Protein product: CASSSSGGRAE. In full, the CDR3 reads CASSSSGGRAETLYF.

This clone was detected a few times. Mouse names are used for the genes. The CDR3 extends 4 residues past the end of the read, so its final part is completed from the germline J gene. The rearrangement links TRBV13-3 to TRBJ2-3; 8 bases align to TRBD2. This CDR3 is 15 amino acids long. The germline CDR1 and CDR2 sequences are NNHDY and SYVADS. The J segment lost 0 bases and the V segment lost 7 bases, leaving 7 bases of the junction unmatched. The CDR3 region is CASDDGGGSAETLYF. The CDR3 bases that were read are TGTGCCAGCGATGATGGGGGGGGGAGTGCAGAA.

This clone was detected only a few times. Gene names follow the mouse nomenclature. The read is 4 residues too short to cover the CDR3 end, so that end is filled in from the germline J gene. The rearrangement links TRBV13-3 to TRBJ2-5; 7 bases fit TRBD1. After removal of 3 bases from V and 2 bases from J, the junction contained 3 bases not matched to a gene. The CDR3 runs 14 residues. CDR1 NNHDY and CDR2 SYVADS come from the germline V gene. Incomplete CDR3 DNA: TGTGCCAGCAGTGGGGACAGCCTCCAAGAC. It codes for CASSGDSLQD. The CDR3 in its entirety is CASSGDSLQDTQYF.

This clone was detected only a few times. Gene names and germline match the mouse. Read sequence stops 4 residues before the CDR3 end, and the germline J gene provides the missing end. This chain links TRBV19 with TRBJ2-7, with 9 bases lining up with TRBD2. Looked up from germline, CDR1 is FNHDT and CDR2 is SITEND (reference sequence). This CDR3 is built from 17 residues. With 0 bases clipped from V and 0 bases from J, the junction kept 7 bases outside the gene matches. Here the CDR3 reads CASSIARLGGSSYEQYF. The sequenced CDR3 bases are TGTGCCAGCAGTATAGCTCGGCTGGGGGGGAGCTCCTAT.

This clone was found a few times. All gene names here are mouse names. Read coverage stops 4 residues before the CDR3 terminus; the germline J gene supplies the remainder. The chain links TRBV19 to TRBJ2-1, with 7 bases lining up with TRBD2. Unmatched junction bases numbered 12, after V lost 4 bases and J lost 2 bases. Germline V gene sequence: CDR1 FNHDT, CDR2 SITEND (reference sequence). The CDR3 contains 17 residues. The DNA read from the CDR3 is TGTGCCAGCAGTCCCCCTTATCGGGGGGGAGACTATGCT. Residues: CASSPPYRGGDYA. In full, the CDR3 is CASSPPYRGGDYAEQFF.

This clone was seen ten or more times. Each gene name is a mouse one. The CDR3 reads CASSKQGGNTEVFF. CDR3 DNA (partial): TGTGCCAGCAGCAAACAGGGGGGAAACACA. The V gene is TRBV13-3, the J gene TRBJ1-1; 8 bases align to TRBD1. Coverage ceases 4 residues before the CDR3 finishes, and the germline J gene fills in the end. The germline CDR1 and CDR2 sequences are NNHDY and SYVADS. V lost 5 bases to trimming and J lost 1 base; unmatched junction nucleotides: 4. This CDR3 has 14 amino acids.

This clone occurred many times. Genes and germline come from the mouse. The read halts 4 residues ahead of the CDR3 end, with the missing end drawn from the germline J gene. This chain links TRBV13-2 with TRBJ1-4, with TRBD1 matching over 7 bases. This CDR3 contains 16 residues. The germline V gene encodes CDR1 NNHNN and CDR2 SYGAGS (reference sequence). The V and J ends lost 7 bases and 3 bases, in that order; junction bases with no gene match: 12. The CDR3 DNA, read in part, is TGTGCCAGCTATGCCCGAGCAGGGGGTACCAACGAA. This translates into CASYARAGGTNE. The whole CDR3 protein reads CASYARAGGTNERLFF.

This clone has just a few counts. Gene labels here are mouse ones. The sequence runs out 4 residues before the end of the CDR3; the remainder is reconstructed from the germline J gene. The chain employs TRBV16 and TRBJ2-5, with TRBD2 as a possible D gene (6 bases). Germline values: CDR1 SGHSA, CDR2 FRNQAP. V lost 5 bases and J lost 3, with 12 bases in between. This CDR3 comprises 14 residues. CDR3 DNA, as far as it was read: TGTGCAAGCAGCCCCGGGACTTTACAAGAC. Translated, it gives CASSPGTLQD. The CDR3 in its entirety is CASSPGTLQDTQYF.

This clone was detected a few times. Germline and genes here are mouse. CDR3 residues: CASSAGTGGVGQDTQYF. Incomplete CDR3 DNA: TGTGCCAGCAGCGCCGGGACTGGGGGGGTCGGCCAAGAC. The chain links TRBV13-3 to TRBJ2-5, with 13 positions matching TRBD2. Read data end 4 residues before the CDR3 end; the end is taken from the germline J gene. Unmatched junction bases numbered 8, after V lost 5 bases and J lost 2 bases. The CDR3 contains 17 residues. Germline V CDR1 and CDR2: NNHDY, SYVADS.